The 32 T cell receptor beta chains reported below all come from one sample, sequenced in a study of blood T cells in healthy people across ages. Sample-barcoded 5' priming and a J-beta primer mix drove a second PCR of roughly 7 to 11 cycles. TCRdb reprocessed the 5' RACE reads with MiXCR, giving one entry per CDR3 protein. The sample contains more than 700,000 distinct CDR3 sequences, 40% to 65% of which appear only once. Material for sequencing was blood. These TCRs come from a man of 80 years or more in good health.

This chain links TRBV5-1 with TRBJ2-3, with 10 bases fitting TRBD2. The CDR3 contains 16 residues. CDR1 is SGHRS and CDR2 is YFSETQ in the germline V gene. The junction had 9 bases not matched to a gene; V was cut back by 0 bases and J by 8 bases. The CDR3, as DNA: TGCGCCAGCAGCTTGGGGGAAGCGGGAGGGCCTCGTACGCAGTATTTT. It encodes CASSLGEAGGPRTQYF.

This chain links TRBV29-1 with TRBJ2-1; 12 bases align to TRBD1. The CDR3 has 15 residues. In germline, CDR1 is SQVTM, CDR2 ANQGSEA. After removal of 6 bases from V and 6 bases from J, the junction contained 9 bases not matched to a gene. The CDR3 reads CSVGGTGGTVNEQFF. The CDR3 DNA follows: TGCAGCGTGGGAGGGACAGGGGGCACCGTCAATGAGCAGTTCTTC.

CDR3: CASSVRQGGGEKLFF. DNA for the CDR3: TGCGCCAGCAGCGTGCGACAGGGAGGAGGTGAAAAACTGTTTTTT. The chain combines TRBV5-1 with TRBJ1-4; 7 bases are shared with TRBD1. CDR1 and CDR2 from the germline V gene are SGHRS and YFSETQ. The CDR3 runs 15 residues. With 4 bases clipped from V and 7 bases from J, the junction kept 10 bases outside the gene matches.

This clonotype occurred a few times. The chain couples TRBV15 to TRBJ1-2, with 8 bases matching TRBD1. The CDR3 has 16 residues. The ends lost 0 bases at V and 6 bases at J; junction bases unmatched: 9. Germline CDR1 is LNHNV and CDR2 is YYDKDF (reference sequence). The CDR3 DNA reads TGTGCCACCAGCAGAGATAATTTAGGGACAGGTGATGGCTACACCTTC. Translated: CATSRDNLGTGDGYTF.

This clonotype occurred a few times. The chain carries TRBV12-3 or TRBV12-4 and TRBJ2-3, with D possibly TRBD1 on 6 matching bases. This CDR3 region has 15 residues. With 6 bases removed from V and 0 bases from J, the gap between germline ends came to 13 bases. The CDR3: CASSPRDTSTDTQYF. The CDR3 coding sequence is TGTGCCAGCAGCCCCCGGGACACTAGCACAGATACGCAGTATTTT.

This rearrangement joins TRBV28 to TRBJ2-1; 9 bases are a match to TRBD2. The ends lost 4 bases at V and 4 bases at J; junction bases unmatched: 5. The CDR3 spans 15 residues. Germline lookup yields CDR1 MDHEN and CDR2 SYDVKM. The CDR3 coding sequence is TGTGCCAGCAGTTCGGACCTAGCGGGATACAATGAGCAGTTCTTC. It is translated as CASSSDLAGYNEQFF.

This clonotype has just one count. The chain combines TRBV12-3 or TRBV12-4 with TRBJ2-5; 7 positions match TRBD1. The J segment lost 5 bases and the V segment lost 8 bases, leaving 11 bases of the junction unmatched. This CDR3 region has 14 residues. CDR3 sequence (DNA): TGTGCCAGCGGTAATACAGGGGTGAGCGAGACCCAGTACTTC. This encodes CASGNTGVSETQYF.

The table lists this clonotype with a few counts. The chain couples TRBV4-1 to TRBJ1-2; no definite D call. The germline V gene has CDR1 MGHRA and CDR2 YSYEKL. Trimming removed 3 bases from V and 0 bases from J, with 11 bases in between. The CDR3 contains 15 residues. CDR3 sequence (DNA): TGCGCCAGCAGCCAGTCCGTCCAGTCTAACTATGGCTACACCTTC. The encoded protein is CASSQSVQSNYGYTF.

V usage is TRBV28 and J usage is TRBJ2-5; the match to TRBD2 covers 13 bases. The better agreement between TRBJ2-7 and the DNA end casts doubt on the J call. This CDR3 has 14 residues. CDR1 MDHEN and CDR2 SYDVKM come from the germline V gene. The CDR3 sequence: CAGNRLAGGYEQYF. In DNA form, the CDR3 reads TGTGCCGGCAATCGACTAGCGGGAGGTTACGAGCAGTACTTC.

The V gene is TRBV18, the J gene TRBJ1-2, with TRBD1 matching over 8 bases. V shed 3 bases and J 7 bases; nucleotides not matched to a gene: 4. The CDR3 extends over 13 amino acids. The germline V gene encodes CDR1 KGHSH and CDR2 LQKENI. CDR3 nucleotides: TGTGCCAGCTCACCGGACAGGGATCGTGGCTACACCTTC. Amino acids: CASSPDRDRGYTF.

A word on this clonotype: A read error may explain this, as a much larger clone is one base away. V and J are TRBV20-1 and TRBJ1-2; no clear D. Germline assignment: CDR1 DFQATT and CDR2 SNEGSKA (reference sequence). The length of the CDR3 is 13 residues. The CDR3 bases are TGCAGTACTAGAGAAAGCAGTTACTATGGCTACACCTTC. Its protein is CSTRESSYYGYTF.

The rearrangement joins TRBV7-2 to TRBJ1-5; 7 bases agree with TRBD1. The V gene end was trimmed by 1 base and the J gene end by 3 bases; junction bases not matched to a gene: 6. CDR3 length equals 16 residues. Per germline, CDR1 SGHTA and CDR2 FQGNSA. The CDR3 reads CASSLVGDRDNQPQHF. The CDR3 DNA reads TGTGCCAGCAGCTTAGTGGGTGACAGGGACAATCAGCCCCAGCATTTT.

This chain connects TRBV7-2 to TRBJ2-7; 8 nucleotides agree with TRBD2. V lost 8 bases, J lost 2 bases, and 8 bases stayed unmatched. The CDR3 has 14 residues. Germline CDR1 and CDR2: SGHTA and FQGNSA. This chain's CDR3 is CASGVGRAPYEQYF. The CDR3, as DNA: TGTGCCAGCGGGGTCGGGAGGGCCCCCTACGAGCAGTACTTC.

In DNA form, the CDR3 reads TGTGCCAGCAGTCGTCCACCTCACACTGAAGCTTTCTTT. Translated: CASSRPPHTEAFF. The V call is TRBV6-1, the J call TRBJ1-1; D uncertain. Germline CDR1 reads MNHNS; CDR2 reads SASEGT. This CDR3 is 13 amino acids long. V was pared by 5 bases and J by 3 bases, with 10 bases between.

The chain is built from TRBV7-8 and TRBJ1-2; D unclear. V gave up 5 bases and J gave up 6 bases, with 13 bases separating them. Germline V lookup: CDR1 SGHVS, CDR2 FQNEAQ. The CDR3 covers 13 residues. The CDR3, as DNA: TGTGCCAGCAGCAGGTTACAGCGTGATGGCTACACCTTC. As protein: CASSRLQRDGYTF.

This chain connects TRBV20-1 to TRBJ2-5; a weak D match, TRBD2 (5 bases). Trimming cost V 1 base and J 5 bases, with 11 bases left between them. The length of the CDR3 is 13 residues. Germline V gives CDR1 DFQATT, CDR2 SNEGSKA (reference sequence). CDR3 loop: CSARVVTGETQYF. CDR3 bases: TGCAGTGCTAGAGTGGTCACGGGGGAGACCCAGTACTTC.

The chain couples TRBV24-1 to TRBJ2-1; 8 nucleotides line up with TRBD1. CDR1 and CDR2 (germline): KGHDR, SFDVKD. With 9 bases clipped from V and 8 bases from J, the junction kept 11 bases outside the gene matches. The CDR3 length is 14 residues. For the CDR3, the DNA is TGTGCCACCTCACCCGGGACAGGCACCGATGAGCAGTTCTTC. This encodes CATSPGTGTDEQFF.

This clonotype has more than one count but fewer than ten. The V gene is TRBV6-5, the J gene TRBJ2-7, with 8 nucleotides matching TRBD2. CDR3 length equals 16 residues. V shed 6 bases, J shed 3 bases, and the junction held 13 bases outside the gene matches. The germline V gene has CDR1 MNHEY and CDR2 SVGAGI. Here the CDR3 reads CASSRGQAGELYEQYF. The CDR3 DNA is TGTGCCAGCAGCCGGGGTCAAGCGGGAGAGCTCTACGAGCAGTACTTC.

The CDR3 coding sequence is TGTGCCAGCAGCGAAGGACTAGCGGGGGGAAGGGACATTCAGTACTTC. The encoded protein is CASSEGLAGGRDIQYF. V usage is TRBV28 and J usage is TRBJ2-7; 14 positions agree with TRBD2. The J call may not be correct, given that the DNA end is closer to TRBJ2-4. The CDR3 extends over 16 amino acids. Germline assignment: CDR1 MDHEN and CDR2 SYDVKM.

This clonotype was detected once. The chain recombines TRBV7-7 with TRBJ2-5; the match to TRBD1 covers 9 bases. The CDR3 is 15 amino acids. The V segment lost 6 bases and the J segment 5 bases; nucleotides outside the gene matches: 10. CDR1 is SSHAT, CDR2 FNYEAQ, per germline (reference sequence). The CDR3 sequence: CASSRSGTGSETQYF. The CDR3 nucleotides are TGTGCCAGCAGTAGGTCCGGGACAGGGTCGGAGACCCAGTACTTC.

This chain's CDR3 is CASSPDTFRNYGYTF. The CDR3 DNA reads TGTGCCAGCAGTCCCGATACTTTCCGGAACTATGGCTACACCTTC. This chain connects TRBV7-2 to TRBJ1-2; D call uncertain. Germline CDR1 is SGHTA and CDR2 is FQGNSA. The CDR3 contains 15 residues. Between the trimmed V and J ends, which lost 6 bases and 2 bases, there was a span of 16 bases.

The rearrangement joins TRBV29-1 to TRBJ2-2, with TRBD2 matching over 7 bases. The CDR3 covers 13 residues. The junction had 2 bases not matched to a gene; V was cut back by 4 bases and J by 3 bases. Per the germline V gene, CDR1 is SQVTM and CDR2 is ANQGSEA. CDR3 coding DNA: TGCAGCGTTGTGGGGGGGGACACCGGGGAGCTGTTTTTT. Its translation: CSVVGGDTGELFF.

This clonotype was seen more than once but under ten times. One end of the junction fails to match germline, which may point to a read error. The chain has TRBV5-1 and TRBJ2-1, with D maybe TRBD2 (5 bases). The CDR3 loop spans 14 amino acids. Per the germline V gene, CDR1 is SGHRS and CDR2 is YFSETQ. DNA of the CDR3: TGTGCCAGCAGCTTCCGGGACTCCTACAATGAGCAGTTCTTC. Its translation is CASSFRDSYNEQFF. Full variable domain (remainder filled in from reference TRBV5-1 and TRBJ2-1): KAGVTQTPRYLIKTRGQQVTLSCSPISGHRSVSWYQQTPGQGLQFLFEYFSETQRNKGNFPGRFSGRQFSNSRSEMNVSTLELGDSALYLCASSFRDSYNEQFFGPGTRLTVL.

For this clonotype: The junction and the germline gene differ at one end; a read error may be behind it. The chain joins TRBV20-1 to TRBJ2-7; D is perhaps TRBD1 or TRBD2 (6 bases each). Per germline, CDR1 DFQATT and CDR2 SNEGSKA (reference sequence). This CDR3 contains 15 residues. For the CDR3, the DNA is TGCAGTGCTGGAGAACAACAGGGAGGTTTGTACGAGCAGTACTTC. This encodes CSAGEQQGGLYEQYF.

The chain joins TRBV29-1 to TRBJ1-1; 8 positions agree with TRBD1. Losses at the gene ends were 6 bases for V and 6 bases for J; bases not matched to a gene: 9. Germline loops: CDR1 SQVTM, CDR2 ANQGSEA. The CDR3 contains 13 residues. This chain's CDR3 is CSVTRGRSAEAFF. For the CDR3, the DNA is TGCAGCGTGACCAGGGGGCGTTCGGCTGAAGCTTTCTTT.

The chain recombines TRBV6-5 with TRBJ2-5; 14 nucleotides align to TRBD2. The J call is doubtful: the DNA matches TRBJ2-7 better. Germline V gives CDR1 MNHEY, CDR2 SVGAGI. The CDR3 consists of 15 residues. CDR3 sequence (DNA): TGTGCCAGCAGTTACCTGGGACTAGCGGGAGACGAGCAGTACTTC. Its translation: CASSYLGLAGDEQYF.

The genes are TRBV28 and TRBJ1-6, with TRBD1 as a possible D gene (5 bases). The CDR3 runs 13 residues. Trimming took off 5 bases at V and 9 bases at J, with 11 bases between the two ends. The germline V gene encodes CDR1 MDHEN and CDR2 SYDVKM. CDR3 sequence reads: CASSRGQSSPLHF. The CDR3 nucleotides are TGTGCCAGCAGTAGGGGCCAGAGTTCACCCCTCCACTTT. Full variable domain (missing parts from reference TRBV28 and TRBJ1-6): DVKVTQSSRYLVKRTGEKVFLECVQDMDHENMFWYRQDPGLGLRLIYFSYDVKMKEKGDIPEGYSVSREKKERFSLILESASTNQTSMYLCASSRGQSSPLHFGNGTRLTVT.

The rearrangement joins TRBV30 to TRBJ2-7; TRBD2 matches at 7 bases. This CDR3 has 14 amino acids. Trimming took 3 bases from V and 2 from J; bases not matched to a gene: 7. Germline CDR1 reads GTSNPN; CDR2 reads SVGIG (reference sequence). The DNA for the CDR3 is TGTGCCTGGAGGGCGGGAGCGGGGACCTACGAGCAGTACTTC. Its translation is CAWRAGAGTYEQYF.

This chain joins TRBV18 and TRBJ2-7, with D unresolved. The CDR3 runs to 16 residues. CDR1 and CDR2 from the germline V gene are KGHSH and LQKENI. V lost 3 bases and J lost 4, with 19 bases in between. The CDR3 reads CASSPFVSSAGYEQYF. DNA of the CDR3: TGTGCCAGCTCACCTTTCGTTTCATCCGCCGGGTACGAGCAGTACTTC.

The DNA for the CDR3 is TGTGCCAGCAGCCAAGATGAAGGGTCCGGTAGCGGTGAGCAGTTCTTC. It codes for CASSQDEGSGSGEQFF. The V and J genes are TRBV4-2 and TRBJ2-1, with D perhaps TRBD2 (6 bases). This CDR3 region has 16 residues. V dropped 0 bases and J dropped 9 bases, with 18 bases sitting between them. Germline CDR1 reads LGHNA; CDR2 reads YNFKEQ.

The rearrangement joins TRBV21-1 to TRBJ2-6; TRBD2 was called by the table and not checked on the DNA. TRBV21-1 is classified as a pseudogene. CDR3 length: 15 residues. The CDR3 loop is CASSKGTSGANVLTF. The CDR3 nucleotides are TGTGCCAGCAGCAAAGGGACTTCTGGGGCCAACGTCCTGACTTTC.

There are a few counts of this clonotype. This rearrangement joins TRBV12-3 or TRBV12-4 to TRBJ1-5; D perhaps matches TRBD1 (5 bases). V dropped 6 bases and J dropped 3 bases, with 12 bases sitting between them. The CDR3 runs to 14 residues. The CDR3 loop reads CASRPLGDNQPQHF. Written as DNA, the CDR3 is TGTGCCAGCAGGCCCCTAGGGGACAATCAGCCCCAGCATTTT.